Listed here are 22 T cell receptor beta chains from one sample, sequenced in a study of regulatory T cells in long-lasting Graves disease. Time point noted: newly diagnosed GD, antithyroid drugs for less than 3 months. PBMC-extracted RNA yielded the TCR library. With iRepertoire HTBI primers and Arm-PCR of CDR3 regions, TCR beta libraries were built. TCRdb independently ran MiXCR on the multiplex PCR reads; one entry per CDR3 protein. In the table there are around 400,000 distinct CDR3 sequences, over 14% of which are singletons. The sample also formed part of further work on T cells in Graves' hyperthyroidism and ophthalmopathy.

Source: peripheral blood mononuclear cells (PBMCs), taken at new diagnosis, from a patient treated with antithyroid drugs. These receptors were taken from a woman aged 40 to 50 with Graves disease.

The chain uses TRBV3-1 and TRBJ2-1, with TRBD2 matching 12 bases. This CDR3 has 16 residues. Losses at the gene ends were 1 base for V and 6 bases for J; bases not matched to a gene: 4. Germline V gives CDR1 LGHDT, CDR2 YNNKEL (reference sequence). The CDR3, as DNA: TGTGCCAGCAGCCAAGGTCGACTAGCGGGAGCCAATGAGCAGTTCTTC. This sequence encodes CASSQGRLAGANEQFF.

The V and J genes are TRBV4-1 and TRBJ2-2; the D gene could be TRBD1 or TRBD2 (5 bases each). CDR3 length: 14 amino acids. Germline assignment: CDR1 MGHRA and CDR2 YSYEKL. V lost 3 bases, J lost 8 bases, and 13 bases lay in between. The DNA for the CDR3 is TGCGCCAGCAGCCACCTGGGACCCACAGGGGAGCTGTTTTTT. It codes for CASSHLGPTGELFF.

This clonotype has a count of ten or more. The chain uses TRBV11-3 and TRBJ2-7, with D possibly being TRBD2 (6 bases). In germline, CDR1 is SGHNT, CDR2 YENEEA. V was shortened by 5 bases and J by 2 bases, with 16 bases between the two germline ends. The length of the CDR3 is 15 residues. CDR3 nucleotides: TGTGCCAGCAGCCTGGGGGGTAAACCAACCTACGAGCAGTACTTC. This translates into CASSLGGKPTYEQYF. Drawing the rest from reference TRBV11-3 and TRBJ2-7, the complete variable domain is EAGVVQSPRYKIIEKKQPVAFWCNPISGHNTLYWYLQNLGQGPELLIRYENEEAVDDSQLPKDRFSAERLKGVDSTLKIQPAELGDSAVYLCASSLGGKPTYEQYFGPGTRLTVT.

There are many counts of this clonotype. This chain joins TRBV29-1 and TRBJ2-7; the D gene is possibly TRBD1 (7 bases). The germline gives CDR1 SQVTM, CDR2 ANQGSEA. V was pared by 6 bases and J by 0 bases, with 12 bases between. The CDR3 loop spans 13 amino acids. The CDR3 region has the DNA TGCAGCGTCCGCGGGACAGCCTCCTACGAGCAGTACTTC. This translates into CSVRGTASYEQYF.

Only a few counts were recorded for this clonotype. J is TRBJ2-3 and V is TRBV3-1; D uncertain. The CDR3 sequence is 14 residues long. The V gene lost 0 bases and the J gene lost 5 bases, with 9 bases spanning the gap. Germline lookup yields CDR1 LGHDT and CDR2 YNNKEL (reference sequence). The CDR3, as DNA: TGTGCCAGCAGCCAAGATAACGCGATAGATACGCAGTATTTT. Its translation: CASSQDNAIDTQYF.

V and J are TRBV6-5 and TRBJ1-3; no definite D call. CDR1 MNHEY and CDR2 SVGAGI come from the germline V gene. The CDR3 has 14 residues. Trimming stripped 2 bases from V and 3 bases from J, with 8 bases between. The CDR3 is CASSYRVDGNTIYF. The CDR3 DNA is TGTGCCAGCAGTTACAGGGTCGATGGAAACACCATATATTTT.

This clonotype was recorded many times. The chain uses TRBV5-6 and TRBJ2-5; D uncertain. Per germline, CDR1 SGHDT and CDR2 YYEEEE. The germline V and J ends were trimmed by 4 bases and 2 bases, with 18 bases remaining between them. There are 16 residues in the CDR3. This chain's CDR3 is CASSPGGGARQETQYF. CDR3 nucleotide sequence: TGTGCCAGCAGCCCCGGCGGTGGAGCGAGACAAGAGACCCAGTACTTC.

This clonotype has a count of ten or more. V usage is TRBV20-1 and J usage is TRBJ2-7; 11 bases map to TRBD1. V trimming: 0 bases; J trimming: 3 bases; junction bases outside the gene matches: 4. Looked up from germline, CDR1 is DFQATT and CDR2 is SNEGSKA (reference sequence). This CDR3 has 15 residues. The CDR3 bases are TGCAGTGCTAGAGATGGGGGACAGGGGGGCTACGAGCAGTACTTC. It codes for CSARDGGQGGYEQYF.

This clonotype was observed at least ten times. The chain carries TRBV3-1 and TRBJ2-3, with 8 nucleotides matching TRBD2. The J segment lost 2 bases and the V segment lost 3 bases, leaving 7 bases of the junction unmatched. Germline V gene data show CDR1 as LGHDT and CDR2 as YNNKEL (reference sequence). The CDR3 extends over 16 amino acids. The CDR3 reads CASSQWSGRDTDTQYF. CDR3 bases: TGTGCCAGCAGCCAGTGGAGCGGGAGAGACACAGATACGCAGTATTTT.

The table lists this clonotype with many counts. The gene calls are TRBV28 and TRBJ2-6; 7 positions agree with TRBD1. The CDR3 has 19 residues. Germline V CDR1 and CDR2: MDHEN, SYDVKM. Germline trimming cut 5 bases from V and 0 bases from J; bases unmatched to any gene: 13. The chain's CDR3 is CASSLQPGTVSSGANVLTF. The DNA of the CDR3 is TGTGCCAGCAGTCTGCAACCCGGGACAGTCAGCTCTGGGGCCAACGTCCTGACTTTC.

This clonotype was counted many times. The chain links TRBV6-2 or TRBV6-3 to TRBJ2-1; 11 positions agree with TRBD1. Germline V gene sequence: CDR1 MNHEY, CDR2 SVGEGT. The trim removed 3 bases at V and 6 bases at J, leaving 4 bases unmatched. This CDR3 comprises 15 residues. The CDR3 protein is CASSYRGQGGNEQFF. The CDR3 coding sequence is TGTGCCAGCAGTTATCGGGGACAGGGGGGCAATGAGCAGTTCTTC.

As DNA, the CDR3 is TGCGCCAGCAGCTTGAATGGCGGTACGGTCACTGAAGCTTTCTTT. This sequence encodes CASSLNGGTVTEAFF. The rearrangement links TRBV5-1 to TRBJ1-1; D remains unclear. From germline, CDR1 is SGHRS and CDR2 YFSETQ. The V and J ends lost 1 base and 4 bases respectively, with 14 bases between them. The CDR3 is 15 amino acids.

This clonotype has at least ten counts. The CDR3 reads CASSYSVAGVPGELFF. The CDR3 DNA is TGTGCCAGCAGTTACTCGGTAGCGGGAGTCCCCGGGGAGCTGTTTTTT. The chain joins TRBV6-5 to TRBJ2-2; 9 nucleotides align to TRBD2. This CDR3 is 16 amino acids long. Germline V gene data show CDR1 as MNHEY and CDR2 as SVGAGI. Trimming at V came to 0 bases and at J to 6 bases, leaving 5 bases not matched to a gene.

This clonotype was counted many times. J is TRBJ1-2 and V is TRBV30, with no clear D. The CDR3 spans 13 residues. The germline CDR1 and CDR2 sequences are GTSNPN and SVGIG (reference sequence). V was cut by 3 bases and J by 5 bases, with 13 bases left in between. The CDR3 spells CAWSETAQYGYTF. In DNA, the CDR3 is TGTGCCTGGAGCGAGACGGCGCAGTATGGCTACACCTTC.

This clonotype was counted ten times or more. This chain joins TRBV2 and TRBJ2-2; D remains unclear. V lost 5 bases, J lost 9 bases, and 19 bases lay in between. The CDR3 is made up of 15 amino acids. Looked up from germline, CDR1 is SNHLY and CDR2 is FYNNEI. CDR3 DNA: TGTGCCAGCAGTCAAGACCAACGCGGACGTAGGGAGCTGTTTTTT. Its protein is CASSQDQRGRRELFF. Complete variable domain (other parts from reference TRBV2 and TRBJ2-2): EPEVTQTPSHQVTQMGQEVILRCVPISNHLYFYWYRQILGQKVEFLVSFYNNEISEKSEIFDDQFSVERPDGSNFTLKIRSTKLEDSAMYFCASSQDQRGRRELFFGEGSRLTVL.

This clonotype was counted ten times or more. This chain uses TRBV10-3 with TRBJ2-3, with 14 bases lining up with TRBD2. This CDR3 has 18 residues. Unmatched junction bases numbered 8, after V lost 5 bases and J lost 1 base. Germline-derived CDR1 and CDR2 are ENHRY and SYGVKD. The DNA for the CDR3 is TGTGCCATCAGTCAGGGACTAGCGGGAGCGGGTGGCACAGATACGCAGTATTTT. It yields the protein CAISQGLAGAGGTDTQYF.

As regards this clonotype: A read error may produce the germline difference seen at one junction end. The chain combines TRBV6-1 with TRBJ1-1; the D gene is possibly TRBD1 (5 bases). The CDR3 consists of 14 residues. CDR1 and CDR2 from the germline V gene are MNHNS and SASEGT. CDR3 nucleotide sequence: TGTGCCAGCAGTGAAGCGGGGCGGGGGACTGGAGCTTTCTTT. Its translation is CASSEAGRGTGAFF.

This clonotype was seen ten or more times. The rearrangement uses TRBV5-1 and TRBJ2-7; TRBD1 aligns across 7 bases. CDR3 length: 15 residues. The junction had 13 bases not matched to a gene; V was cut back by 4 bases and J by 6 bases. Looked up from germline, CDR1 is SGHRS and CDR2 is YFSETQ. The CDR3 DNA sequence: TGCGCCAGCAGCCCCCGGACAGGTGGTCATTCCGAGCAGTACTTC. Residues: CASSPRTGGHSEQYF.

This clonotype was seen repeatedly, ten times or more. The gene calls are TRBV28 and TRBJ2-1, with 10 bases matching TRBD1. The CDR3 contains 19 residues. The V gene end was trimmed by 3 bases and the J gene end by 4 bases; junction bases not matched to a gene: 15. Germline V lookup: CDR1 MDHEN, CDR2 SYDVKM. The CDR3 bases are TGTGCCAGCAGTTTCCAGTATGGCCGGGACAGGGGAGTTTACAATGAGCAGTTCTTC. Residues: CASSFQYGRDRGVYNEQFF.

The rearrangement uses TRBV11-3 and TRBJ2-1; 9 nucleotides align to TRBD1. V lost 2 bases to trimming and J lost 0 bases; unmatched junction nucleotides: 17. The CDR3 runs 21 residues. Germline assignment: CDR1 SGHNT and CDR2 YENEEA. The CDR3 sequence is CASSLKKVQGAGKSSYNEQFF. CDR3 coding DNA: TGTGCCAGCAGCTTAAAGAAGGTACAGGGGGCAGGGAAGAGCTCCTACAATGAGCAGTTCTTC.

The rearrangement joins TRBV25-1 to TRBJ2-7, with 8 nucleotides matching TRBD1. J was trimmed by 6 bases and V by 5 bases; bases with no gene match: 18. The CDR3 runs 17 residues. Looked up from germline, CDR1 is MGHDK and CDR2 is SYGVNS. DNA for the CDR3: TGTGCCAGCAGTTCATTGGAAACGGGACAGGCTTATGGCGAGCAGTACTTC. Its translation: CASSSLETGQAYGEQYF.

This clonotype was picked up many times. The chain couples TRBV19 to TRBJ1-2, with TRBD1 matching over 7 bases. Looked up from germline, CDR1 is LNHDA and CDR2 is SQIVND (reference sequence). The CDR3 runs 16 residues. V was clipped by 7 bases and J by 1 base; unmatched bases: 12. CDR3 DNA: TGTGCCAGTACCCGGCCCTGGGCAGGGGGTAACTATGGCTACACCTTC. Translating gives CASTRPWAGGNYGYTF.